Listed below are T cell receptor beta chains from one sample, sequenced in a study of blood T cell repertoires in COVID-19. TCRdb's table, derived via immunoSEQ multiplex PCR, lists solely in-frame clones and lacks some. The repertoire consists of 340,000 or so clones, with about nine tenths occurring once and the leading ten covering 1%. The material sequenced was peripheral blood. The receptors derive from a man aged 50-60 years with active or convalescent COVID-19. Each CDR3 is given with its conserved first and last residue. The D gene is left open where the match is weak. The listing skips clone size in some rows; elsewhere it reads once, few, many or a size class.

j_call: TRBJ1-1; clone_size: once; d_call: TRBD1; v_call: TRBV28; cdr3_nt: TGTGCCAGCAGATCCGGAACAGGGGACACTGAAGCTTTCTTT; cdr3_aa: CASRSGTGDTEAFF
j_call: TRBJ1-1; clone_size: -; d_call: -; v_call: TRBV5-4; cdr3_nt: TGTGCCAGCGGCTATAATGCCGGAGCGGGGGCTGAAGCTTTCTTT; cdr3_aa: CASGYNAGAGAEAFF
j_call: TRBJ1-1; clone_size: -; d_call: -; v_call: TRBV18; cdr3_nt: TGTGCCAGCTCACCACAGGCGGGGACGGACACTGAAGCTTTCTTT; cdr3_aa: CASSPQAGTDTEAFF
j_call: TRBJ2-4; clone_size: -; d_call: -; v_call: TRBV7-3; cdr3_nt: TGTGCCAGCAGCACGACGGGATCCTTGGCCAAAAACATTCAGTACTTC; cdr3_aa: CASSTTGSLAKNIQYF
j_call: TRBJ1-4; clone_size: -; d_call: -; v_call: TRBV3-1/TRBV3-2; cdr3_nt: TGTGCCAGCAGCCATGGGGCCTCTGATTGGGAAAAACTGTTTTTT; cdr3_aa: CASSHGASDWEKLFF
j_call: TRBJ2-4; clone_size: -; d_call: TRBD1; v_call: TRBV28; cdr3_nt: TGTGCCAGCACCAAAATGGGGGGACAGGGGGAAAACATTCAGTACTTC; cdr3_aa: CASTKMGGQGENIQYF
j_call: TRBJ2-7; clone_size: -; d_call: TRBD1; v_call: TRBV18; cdr3_nt: TGTGCCAGCTCAACCGGGACAGGGGGGTACGAGCAGTACTTC; cdr3_aa: CASSTGTGGYEQYF
j_call: TRBJ1-2; clone_size: -; d_call: -; v_call: TRBV2; cdr3_nt: TGTGCCAGCACGGGCCGCCCCGAACGGGGTGGCTCCTATGGCTACACCTTC; cdr3_aa: CASTGRPERGGSYGYTF
j_call: TRBJ1-2; clone_size: -; d_call: TRBD1; v_call: TRBV10-1; cdr3_nt: TGCGCCGCCGGTGATCAGGGGGAGAAAACCTATGGCTACACCTTC; cdr3_aa: CAAGDQGEKTYGYTF
j_call: TRBJ2-7; clone_size: -; d_call: -; v_call: TRBV21-1; cdr3_nt: -; cdr3_aa: CASSKVGLGAPSSYEQYF
j_call: TRBJ1-6; clone_size: -; d_call: -; v_call: TRBV10-3; cdr3_nt: TGTGCCATCAGGGAGAACACAGGGCCCGGCTCACCCCTCCACTTT; cdr3_aa: CAIRENTGPGSPLHF
j_call: TRBJ2-7; clone_size: -; d_call: TRBD1; v_call: TRBV19; cdr3_nt: TGTGCCAGTAGTCAGGGGGTAACCACCTACGAGCAGTACTTC; cdr3_aa: CASSQGVTTYEQYF
j_call: TRBJ2-1; clone_size: -; d_call: -; v_call: TRBV9; cdr3_nt: TGTGCCAGCAGCGTAGCTAGTATCTACAATGAGCAGTTCTTC; cdr3_aa: CASSVASIYNEQFF
j_call: TRBJ1-5; clone_size: -; d_call: -; v_call: TRBV5-1; cdr3_nt: TGCGCCAGCAGCTTATCCCCTAATCAGCCCCAGCATTTT; cdr3_aa: CASSLSPNQPQHF
j_call: TRBJ2-7; clone_size: -; d_call: -; v_call: TRBV15; cdr3_nt: TGTGCCACCAGCAGAGATGGCGGCTACGAGCAGTACTTC; cdr3_aa: CATSRDGGYEQYF
j_call: TRBJ1-1; clone_size: -; d_call: TRBD1; v_call: TRBV19; cdr3_nt: TGTGCCAGTAGTATGGGCAGGGGGCCCGGTGAAGCTTTCTTT; cdr3_aa: CASSMGRGPGEAFF
j_call: TRBJ1-2; clone_size: -; d_call: -; v_call: TRBV16; cdr3_nt: TGTGCCAGCAGCCAATCATTTGGGCCGCACGCTAACTATGGCTACACCTTC; cdr3_aa: CASSQSFGPHANYGYTF
j_call: TRBJ2-1; clone_size: -; d_call: -; v_call: TRBV27; cdr3_nt: TGTGCCAGCAGTCCATCCCGCAGGTATCGTGGAAATGAGCAGTTCTTC; cdr3_aa: CASSPSRRYRGNEQFF
j_call: TRBJ1-2; clone_size: -; d_call: -; v_call: TRBV7-2; cdr3_nt: TGTGCCAGCATCCCAACGCAGGGGTACTATGGCTACACCTTC; cdr3_aa: CASIPTQGYYGYTF
j_call: TRBJ1-4; clone_size: -; d_call: -; v_call: TRBV6-5; cdr3_nt: TGTGCCAGCAGTTACTCGATGGCCTTCGGAGGAAAACTGTTTTTT; cdr3_aa: CASSYSMAFGGKLFF
j_call: TRBJ2-3; clone_size: -; d_call: TRBD2; v_call: TRBV7-2; cdr3_nt: TGTGCCAGCAGCTTAGGGACTAGGGTGAGCACAGATACGCAGTATTTT; cdr3_aa: CASSLGTRVSTDTQYF
j_call: TRBJ2-6; clone_size: once; d_call: -; v_call: TRBV2; cdr3_nt: TGTGCCAGCAGTGGACTTTCCCGCCCTGGGGCCAACGTCCTGACTTTC; cdr3_aa: CASSGLSRPGANVLTF
j_call: TRBJ1-3; clone_size: -; d_call: TRBD1; v_call: TRBV4-3; cdr3_nt: TGCGCCAGCAGCCAAGGGACAGGGGGATTGTCTGGAAACACCATATATTTT; cdr3_aa: CASSQGTGGLSGNTIYF
j_call: TRBJ2-1; clone_size: -; d_call: TRBD2; v_call: TRBV18; cdr3_nt: TGTGCCAGCTCACCAACTAGCGGGGTCTACAATGAGCAGTTCTTC; cdr3_aa: CASSPTSGVYNEQFF
j_call: TRBJ2-1; clone_size: -; d_call: -; v_call: TRBV11-2; cdr3_nt: TGTGCCAGCAGCTTAGGCTCGAGCTCCTACAATGAGCAGTTCTTC; cdr3_aa: CASSLGSSSYNEQFF
j_call: TRBJ2-1; clone_size: -; d_call: TRBD2; v_call: TRBV14; cdr3_nt: TGTGCCAGCAGTCCCGGCGGACTAGCGGAGGTGGAGCAGTTCTTC; cdr3_aa: CASSPGGLAEVEQFF
j_call: TRBJ2-7; clone_size: -; d_call: TRBD1; v_call: TRBV29-1; cdr3_nt: TGCAGCGTTGATACAGGGGCAGGCTACGAGCAGTACTTC; cdr3_aa: CSVDTGAGYEQYF
j_call: TRBJ2-6; clone_size: -; d_call: -; v_call: TRBV5-7; cdr3_nt: TGTGCCAGCATGATAAGAGGGGGATACTCTGGGGCCAACGTCCTGACTTTC; cdr3_aa: CASMIRGGYSGANVLTF
j_call: TRBJ2-5; clone_size: -; d_call: TRBD2; v_call: TRBV30; cdr3_nt: TGTGCCTGGACGGGGGGGCAGCCCCAAGAGACCCAGTACTTC; cdr3_aa: CAWTGGQPQETQYF
j_call: TRBJ2-1; clone_size: -; d_call: -; v_call: TRBV4-3; cdr3_nt: TGCGCCAGCAGCCTGGAGAGGGCGAACTACAATGAGCAGTTCTTC; cdr3_aa: CASSLERANYNEQFF
j_call: TRBJ2-7; clone_size: -; d_call: -; v_call: TRBV12-3/TRBV12-4; cdr3_nt: TGTGCCAGCAGTTACAACTACGAGCAGTACTTC; cdr3_aa: CASSYNYEQYF
j_call: TRBJ2-5; clone_size: -; d_call: -; v_call: TRBV30; cdr3_nt: TGTGCCTGGAGTGTTGGGGTCGGGGTCCCCGAGTACTTC; cdr3_aa: CAWSVGVGVPEYF
j_call: TRBJ2-3; clone_size: -; d_call: TRBD2; v_call: TRBV29-1; cdr3_nt: TGCAGCGTTGCACTAGCGGGGAGAAGCACAGATACGCAGTATTTT; cdr3_aa: CSVALAGRSTDTQYF
j_call: TRBJ1-6; clone_size: -; d_call: -; v_call: TRBV4-3; cdr3_nt: TGCGCCAGCAGCCAAGACGATCTCGAGGAGGTGCCTAATTCACCCCTCCACTTT; cdr3_aa: CASSQDDLEEVPNSPLHF
j_call: TRBJ2-1; clone_size: -; d_call: TRBD2; v_call: TRBV29-1; cdr3_nt: TGCAGCGTTGAACGGACGGGGGGTAATGAGCAGTTCTTC; cdr3_aa: CSVERTGGNEQFF
j_call: TRBJ1-1; clone_size: -; d_call: -; v_call: TRBV5-1; cdr3_nt: TGCGCCAGCAGCCCGGGACAAATGAACACTGAAGCTTTCTTT; cdr3_aa: CASSPGQMNTEAFF
j_call: TRBJ2-7; clone_size: -; d_call: -; v_call: TRBV28; cdr3_nt: TGTGCCAGCAGTTTACTGCCACAGGGCACCTACGAGCAGTACTTC; cdr3_aa: CASSLLPQGTYEQYF
j_call: TRBJ1-1; clone_size: -; d_call: -; v_call: TRBV6-1; cdr3_nt: TGTGCCAGCAGTGAACAAACAGGGCATTTGGGAACTGAAGCTTTCTTT; cdr3_aa: CASSEQTGHLGTEAFF
j_call: TRBJ2-5; clone_size: -; d_call: TRBD2; v_call: TRBV7-2; cdr3_nt: TGTGCCAGCAGCTTAATGGCTAGCGGGAATCAAGAGACCCAGTACTTC; cdr3_aa: CASSLMASGNQETQYF
j_call: TRBJ2-7; clone_size: -; d_call: TRBD2; v_call: TRBV5-6; cdr3_nt: TGTGCCAGCACCATGAAAGGTCTAGCGGCCTCCTACGAGCAGTACTTC; cdr3_aa: CASTMKGLAASYEQYF